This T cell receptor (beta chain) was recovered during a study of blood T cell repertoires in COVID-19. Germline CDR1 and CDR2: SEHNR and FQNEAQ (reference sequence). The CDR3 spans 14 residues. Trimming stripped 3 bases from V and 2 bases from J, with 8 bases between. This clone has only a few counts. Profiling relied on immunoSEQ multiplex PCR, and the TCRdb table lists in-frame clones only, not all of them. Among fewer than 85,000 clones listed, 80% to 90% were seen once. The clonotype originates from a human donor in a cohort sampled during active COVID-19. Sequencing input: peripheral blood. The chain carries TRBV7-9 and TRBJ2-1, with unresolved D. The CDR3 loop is CASSFLLPYNEQFF. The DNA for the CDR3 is TGTGCCAGCAGCTTCCTCCTTCCCTACAATGAGCAGTTCTTC. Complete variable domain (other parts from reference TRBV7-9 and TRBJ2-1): DTGVSQNPRHKITKRGQNVTFRCDPISEHNRLYWYRQTLGQGPEFLTYFQNEAQLEKSRLLSDRFSAERPKGSFSTLEIQRTEQGDSAMYLCASSFLLPYNEQFFGPGTRLTVL.